The present T cell receptor (beta chain) was sequenced within a study of cytomegalovirus exposure and HLA in healthy donors. On the study more broadly: Genotyping showed roughly 81% of roughly 390 donors falling in the Caucasian-associated ancestry cluster.

It was with 60 Vbeta and 13 Jbeta primers that the PCR ran. As originally analysed: It was a later analysis that counted about 80 million unique TCR beta chains, of which about 10 million were shared. Generated by immunoSEQ multiplex PCR, the TCRdb table keeps only in-frame clones and is missing some. V and J calls plus clone size are reproduced from that table; the DNA served to infer D and trimming. The profile covers 95,000 to 150,000 clones, with approximately 78% appearing a single time and nearly 8.5% taken by the ten largest. Study observations and caveats: Other equally common chains were less clonally expanded than HLA-associated TCR beta chains, a later analysis showed.

This clone was found a few times. Its target is unknown. Sequenced sample: PBMCs. This clonotype was sampled from a woman in her 40s in good health and CMV-seropositive.

Written as DNA, the CDR3 is TGTGCCAGTAGGCCTACCGGGACACCTAATGAGCAGTTCTTC. Protein sequence: CASRPTGTPNEQFF. This chain joins TRBV19 and TRBJ2-1; weak D call: TRBD1 (6 bases). Germline-derived CDR1 and CDR2 are LNHDA and SQIVND (reference sequence). The germline V and J ends were trimmed by 6 bases and 7 bases, with 16 bases remaining between them. The CDR3 sequence is 14 residues long.